The clone carrying this T cell receptor beta chain was seen only once. Sequenced by immunoSEQ multiplex PCR; TCRdb stores in-frame clones only, minus some. In the table there are around 29,000 clones, roughly 85% of which are singletons. The data belong to a study of control samples from healthy donors and cancer patients. Sequencing used PBMCs. This receptor was taken from a man aged 60 to 69 with head and neck cancer.

The CDR3 region has the DNA TGCGCCAGCAGCTCAACTGGACAGCACACAGATACGCAGTATTTT. It codes for CASSSTGQHTDTQYF. The J gene is TRBJ2-3, the V gene TRBV5-1; the D gene is possibly TRBD1 (6 bases). Germline CDR1 and CDR2: SGHRS and YFSETQ. The CDR3 has 15 residues. The V gene lost 3 bases and the J gene lost 2 bases, with 13 bases spanning the gap.